The next 2 T cell receptor beta chains were all read from a single sample in a study of Ad26.COV2.S vaccination and SARS-CoV-2 variants. Treatment here: 15 to 20 received Ad26.COV2.S at low or high dose, single or two shots; about 5 received placebo; per-sample allocation not given. Sampling was done on day 63 after the first vaccine or placebo injection. Data came from immunoSEQ multiplex PCR; TCRdb stores just in-frame clones and leaves some out. The sample carries hundreds of thousands of clones, approximately 89% recorded once. The source was peripheral blood, collected in a trial of Ad26.COV2.S vaccine versus placebo. The receptors were sampled from a person aged 18-60 years who received the Ad26.COV2.S COVID-19 vaccine or a placebo.

For the CDR3, the DNA is TGTGCCAGCAGCGACACAGGGGGCAAGCAGTACGTC. Translation gives CASSDTGGKQYV. This sequence joins TRBV6-5 and TRBJ2-7, with TRBD1 matching over 9 bases. Germline CDR1 MNHEY, CDR2 SVGAGI. The V gene end was trimmed by 6 bases and the J gene end by 8 bases; junction bases not matched to a gene: 5. The CDR3 sequence is 12 residues long.

This clone occurred a few times. The chain employs TRBV12-5 and TRBJ1-2; 8 positions match TRBD1. V gave up 5 bases and J gave up 4 bases; unmatched junction bases: 3. CDR3 length: 13 amino acids. In germline, CDR1 is LGHNT, CDR2 FRNRAP. CDR3 DNA: TGTGCTAGTGGTCTGGGGACAGGCTATGGCTACACCTTC. Encoded protein: CASGLGTGYGYTF.